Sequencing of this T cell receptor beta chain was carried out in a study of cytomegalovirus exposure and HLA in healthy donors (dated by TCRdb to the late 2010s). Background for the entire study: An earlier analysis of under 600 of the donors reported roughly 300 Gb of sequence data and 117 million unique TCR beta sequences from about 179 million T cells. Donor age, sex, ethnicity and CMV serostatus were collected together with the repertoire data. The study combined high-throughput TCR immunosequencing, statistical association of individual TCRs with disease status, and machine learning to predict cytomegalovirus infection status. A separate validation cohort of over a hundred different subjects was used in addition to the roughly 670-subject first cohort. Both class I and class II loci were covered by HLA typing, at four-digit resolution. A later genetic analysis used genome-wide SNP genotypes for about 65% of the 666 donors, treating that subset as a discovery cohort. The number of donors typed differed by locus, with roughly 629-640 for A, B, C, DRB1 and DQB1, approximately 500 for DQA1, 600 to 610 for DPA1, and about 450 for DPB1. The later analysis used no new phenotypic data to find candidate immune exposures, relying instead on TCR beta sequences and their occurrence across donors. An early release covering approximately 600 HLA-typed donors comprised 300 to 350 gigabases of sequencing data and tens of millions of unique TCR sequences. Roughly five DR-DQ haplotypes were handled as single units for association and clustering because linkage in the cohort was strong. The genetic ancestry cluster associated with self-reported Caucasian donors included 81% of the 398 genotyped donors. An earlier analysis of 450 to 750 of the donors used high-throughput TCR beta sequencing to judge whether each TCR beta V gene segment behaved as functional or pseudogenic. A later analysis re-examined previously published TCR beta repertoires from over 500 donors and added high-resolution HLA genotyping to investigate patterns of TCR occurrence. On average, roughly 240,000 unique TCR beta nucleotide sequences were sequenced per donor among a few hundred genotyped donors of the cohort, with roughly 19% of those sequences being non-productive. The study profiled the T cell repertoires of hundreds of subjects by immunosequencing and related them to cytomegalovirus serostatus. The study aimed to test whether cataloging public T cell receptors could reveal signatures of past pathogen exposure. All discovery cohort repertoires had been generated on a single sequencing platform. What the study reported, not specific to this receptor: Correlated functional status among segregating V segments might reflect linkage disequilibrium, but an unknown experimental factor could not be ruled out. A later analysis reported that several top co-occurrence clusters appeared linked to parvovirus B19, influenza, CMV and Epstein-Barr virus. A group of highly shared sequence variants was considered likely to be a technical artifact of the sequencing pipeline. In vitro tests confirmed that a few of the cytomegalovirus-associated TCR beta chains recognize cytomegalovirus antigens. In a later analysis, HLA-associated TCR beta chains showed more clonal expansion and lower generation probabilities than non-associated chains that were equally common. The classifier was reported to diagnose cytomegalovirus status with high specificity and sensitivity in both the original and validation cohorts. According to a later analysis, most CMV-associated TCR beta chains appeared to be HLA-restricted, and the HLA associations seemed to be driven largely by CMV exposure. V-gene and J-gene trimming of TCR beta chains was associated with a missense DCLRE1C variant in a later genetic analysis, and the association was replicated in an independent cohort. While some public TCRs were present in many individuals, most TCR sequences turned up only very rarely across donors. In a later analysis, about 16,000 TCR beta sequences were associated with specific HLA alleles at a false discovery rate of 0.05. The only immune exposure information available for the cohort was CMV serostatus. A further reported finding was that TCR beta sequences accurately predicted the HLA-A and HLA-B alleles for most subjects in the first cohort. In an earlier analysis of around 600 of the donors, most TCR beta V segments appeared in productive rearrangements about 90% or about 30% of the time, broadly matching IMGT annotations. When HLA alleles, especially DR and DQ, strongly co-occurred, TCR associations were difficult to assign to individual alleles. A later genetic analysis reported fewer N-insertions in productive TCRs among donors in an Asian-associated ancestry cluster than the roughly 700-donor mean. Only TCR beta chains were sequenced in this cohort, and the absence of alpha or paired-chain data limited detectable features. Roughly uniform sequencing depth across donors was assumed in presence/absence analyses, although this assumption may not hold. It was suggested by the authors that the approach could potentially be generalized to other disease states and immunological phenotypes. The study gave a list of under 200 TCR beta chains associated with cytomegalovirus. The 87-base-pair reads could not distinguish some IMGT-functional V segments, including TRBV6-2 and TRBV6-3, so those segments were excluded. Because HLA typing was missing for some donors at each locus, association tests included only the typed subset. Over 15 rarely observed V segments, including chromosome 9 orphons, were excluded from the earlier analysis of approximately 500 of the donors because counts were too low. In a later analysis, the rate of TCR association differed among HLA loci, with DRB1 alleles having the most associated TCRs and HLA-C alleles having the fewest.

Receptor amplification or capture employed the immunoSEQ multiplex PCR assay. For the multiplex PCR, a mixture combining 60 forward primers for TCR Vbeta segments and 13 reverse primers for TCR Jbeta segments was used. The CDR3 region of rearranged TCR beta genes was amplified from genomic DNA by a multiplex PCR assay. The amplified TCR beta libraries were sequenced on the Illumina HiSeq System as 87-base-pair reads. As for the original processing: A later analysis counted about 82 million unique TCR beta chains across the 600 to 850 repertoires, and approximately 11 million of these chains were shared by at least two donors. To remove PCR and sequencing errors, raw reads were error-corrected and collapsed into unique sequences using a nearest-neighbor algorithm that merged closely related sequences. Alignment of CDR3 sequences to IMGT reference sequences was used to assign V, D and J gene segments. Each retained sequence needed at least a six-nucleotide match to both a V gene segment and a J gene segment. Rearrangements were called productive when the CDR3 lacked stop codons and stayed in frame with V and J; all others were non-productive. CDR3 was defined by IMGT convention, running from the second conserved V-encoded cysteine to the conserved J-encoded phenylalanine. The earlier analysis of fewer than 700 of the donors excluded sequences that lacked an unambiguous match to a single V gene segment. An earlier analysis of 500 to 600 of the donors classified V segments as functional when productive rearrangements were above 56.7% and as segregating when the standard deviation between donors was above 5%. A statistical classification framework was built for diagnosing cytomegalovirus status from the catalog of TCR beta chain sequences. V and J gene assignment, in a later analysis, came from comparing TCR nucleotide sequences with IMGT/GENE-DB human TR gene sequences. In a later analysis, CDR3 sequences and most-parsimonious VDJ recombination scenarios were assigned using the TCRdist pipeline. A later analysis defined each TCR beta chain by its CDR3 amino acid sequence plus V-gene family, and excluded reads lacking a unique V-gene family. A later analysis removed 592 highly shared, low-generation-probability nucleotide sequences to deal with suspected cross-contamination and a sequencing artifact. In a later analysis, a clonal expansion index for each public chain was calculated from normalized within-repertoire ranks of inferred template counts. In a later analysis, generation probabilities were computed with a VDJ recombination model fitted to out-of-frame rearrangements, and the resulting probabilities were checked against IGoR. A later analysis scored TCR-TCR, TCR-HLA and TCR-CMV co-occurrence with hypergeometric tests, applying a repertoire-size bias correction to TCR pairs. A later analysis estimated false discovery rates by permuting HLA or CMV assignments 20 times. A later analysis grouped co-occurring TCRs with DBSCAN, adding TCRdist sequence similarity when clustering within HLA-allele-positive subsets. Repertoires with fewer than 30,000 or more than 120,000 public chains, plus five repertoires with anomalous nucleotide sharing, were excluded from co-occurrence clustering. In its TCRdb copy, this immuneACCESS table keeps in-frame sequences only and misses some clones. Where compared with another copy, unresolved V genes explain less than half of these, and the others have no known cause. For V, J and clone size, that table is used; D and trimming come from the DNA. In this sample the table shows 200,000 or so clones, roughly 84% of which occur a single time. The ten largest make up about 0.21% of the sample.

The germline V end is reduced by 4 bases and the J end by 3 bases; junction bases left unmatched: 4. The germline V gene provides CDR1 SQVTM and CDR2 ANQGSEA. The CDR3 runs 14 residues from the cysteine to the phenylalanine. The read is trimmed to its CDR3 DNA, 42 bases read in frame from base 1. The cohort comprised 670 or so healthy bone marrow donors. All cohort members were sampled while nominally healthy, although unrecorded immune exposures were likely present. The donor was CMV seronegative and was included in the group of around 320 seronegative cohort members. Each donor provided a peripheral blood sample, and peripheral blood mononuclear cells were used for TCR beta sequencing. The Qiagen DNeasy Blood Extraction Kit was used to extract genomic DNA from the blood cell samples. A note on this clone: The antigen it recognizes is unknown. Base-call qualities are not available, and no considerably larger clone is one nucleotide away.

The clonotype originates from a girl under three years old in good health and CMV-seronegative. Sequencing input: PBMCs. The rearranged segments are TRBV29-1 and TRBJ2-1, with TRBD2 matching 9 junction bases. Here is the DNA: TGCAGCGTTGTTCGTAGCGGGAGCTACAATGAGCAGTTCTTC. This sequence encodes CSVVRSGSYNEQFF.